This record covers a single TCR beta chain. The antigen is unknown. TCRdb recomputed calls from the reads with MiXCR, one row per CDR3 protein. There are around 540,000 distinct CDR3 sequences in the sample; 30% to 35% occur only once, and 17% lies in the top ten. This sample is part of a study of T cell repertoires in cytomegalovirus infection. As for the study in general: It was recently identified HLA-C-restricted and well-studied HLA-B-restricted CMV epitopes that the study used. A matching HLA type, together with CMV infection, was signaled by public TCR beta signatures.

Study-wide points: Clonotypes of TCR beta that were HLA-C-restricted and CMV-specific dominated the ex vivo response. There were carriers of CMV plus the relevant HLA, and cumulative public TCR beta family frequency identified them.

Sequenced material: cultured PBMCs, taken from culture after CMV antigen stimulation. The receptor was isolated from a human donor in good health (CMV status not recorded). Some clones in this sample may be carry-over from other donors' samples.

CDR3 residues: CAISAMEGSGTQYF. In DNA form, the CDR3 reads TGTGCCATCAGTGCGATGGAGGGGAGCGGGACCCAGTACTTC. The chain combines TRBV10-3 with TRBJ2-5, with D maybe TRBD2 (6 bases). The CDR3 is 14 residues long. V dropped 4 bases and J dropped 7 bases, with 16 bases sitting between them. In germline, CDR1 is ENHRY, CDR2 SYGVKD.